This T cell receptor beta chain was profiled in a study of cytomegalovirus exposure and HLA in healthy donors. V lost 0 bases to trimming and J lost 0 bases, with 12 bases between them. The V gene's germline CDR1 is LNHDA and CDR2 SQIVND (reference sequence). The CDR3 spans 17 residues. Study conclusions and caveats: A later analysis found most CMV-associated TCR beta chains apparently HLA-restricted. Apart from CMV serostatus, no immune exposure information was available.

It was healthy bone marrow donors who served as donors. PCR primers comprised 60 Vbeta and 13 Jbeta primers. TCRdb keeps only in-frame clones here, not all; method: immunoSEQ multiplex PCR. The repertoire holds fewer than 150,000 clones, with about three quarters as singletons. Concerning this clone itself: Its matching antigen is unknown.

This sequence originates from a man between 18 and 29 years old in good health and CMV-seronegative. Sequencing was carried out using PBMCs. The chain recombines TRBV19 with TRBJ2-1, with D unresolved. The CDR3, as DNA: TGTGCCAGTAGTATAGATCCGTGGCGGAGCTCCTACAATGAGCAGTTCTTC. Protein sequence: CASSIDPWRSSYNEQFF.